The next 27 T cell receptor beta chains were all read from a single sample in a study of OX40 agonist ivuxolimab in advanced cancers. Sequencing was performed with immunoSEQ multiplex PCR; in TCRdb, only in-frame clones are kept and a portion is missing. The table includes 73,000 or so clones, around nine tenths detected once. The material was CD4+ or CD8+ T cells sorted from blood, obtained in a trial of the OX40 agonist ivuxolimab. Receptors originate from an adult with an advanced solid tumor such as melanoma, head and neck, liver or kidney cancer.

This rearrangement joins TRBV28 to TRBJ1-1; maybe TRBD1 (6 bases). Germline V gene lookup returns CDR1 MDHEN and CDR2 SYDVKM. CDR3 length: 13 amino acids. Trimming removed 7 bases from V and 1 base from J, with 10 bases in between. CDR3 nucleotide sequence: TGTGCCAGCAAGGGGGTGGCGAACACTGAAGCTTTCTTT. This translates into CASKGVANTEAFF.

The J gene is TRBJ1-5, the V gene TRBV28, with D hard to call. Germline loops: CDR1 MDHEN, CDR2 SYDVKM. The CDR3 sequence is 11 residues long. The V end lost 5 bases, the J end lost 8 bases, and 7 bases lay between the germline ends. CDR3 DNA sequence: TGTGCCAGCAGTCGGGAAGAGCCCCAGCATTTT. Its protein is CASSREEPQHF.

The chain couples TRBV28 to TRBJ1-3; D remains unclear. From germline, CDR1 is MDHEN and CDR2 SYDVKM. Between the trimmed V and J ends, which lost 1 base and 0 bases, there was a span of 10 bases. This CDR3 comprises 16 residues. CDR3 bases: TGTGCCAGCAGTTTATTTGGACGGCACTCTGGAAACACCATATATTTT. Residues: CASSLFGRHSGNTIYF. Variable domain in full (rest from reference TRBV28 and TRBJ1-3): DVKVTQSSRYLVKRTGEKVFLECVQDMDHENMFWYRQDPGLGLRLIYFSYDVKMKEKGDIPEGYSVSREKKERFSLILESASTNQTSMYLCASSLFGRHSGNTIYFGEGSWLTVV.

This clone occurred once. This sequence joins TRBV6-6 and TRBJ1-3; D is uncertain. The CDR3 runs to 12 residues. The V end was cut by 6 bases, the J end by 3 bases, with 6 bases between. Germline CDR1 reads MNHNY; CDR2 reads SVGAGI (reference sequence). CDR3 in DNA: TGTGCCAGCAGCCCAGGTGGAAACACCATATATTTT. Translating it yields CASSPGGNTIYF.

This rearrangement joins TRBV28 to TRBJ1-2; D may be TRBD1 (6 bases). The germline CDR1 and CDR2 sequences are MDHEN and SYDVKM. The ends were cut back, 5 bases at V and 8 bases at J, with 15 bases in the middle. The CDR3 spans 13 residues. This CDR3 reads CASSPGQPGGYTF. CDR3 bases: TGTGCCAGCAGTCCCGGACAGCCTGGGGGCTACACCTTC.

CDR3 nucleotide sequence: TGCAGCGTTGAAAGGCAGCGTAGCAATCAGCCCCAGCATTTT. As protein: CSVERQRSNQPQHF. The chain combines TRBV29-1 with TRBJ1-5; D is unclear. V lost 2 bases and J 0 bases, leaving 8 bases between the germline ends. This CDR3 has 14 residues. The germline V gene encodes CDR1 SQVTM and CDR2 ANQGSEA.

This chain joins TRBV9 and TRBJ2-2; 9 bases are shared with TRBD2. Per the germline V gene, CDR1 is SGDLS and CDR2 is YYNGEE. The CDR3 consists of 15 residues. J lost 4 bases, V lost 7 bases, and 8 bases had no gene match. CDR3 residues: CASRSSGSGTGELFF. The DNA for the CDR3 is TGTGCCAGCCGAAGTAGCGGGAGCGGCACCGGGGAGCTGTTTTTT.

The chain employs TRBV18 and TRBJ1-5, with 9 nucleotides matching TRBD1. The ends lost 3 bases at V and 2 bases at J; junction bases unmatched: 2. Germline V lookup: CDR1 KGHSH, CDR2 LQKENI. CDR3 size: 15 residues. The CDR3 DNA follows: TGTGCCAGCTCACCGACAGGGGGAGGCAATCAGCCCCAGCATTTT. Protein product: CASSPTGGGNQPQHF.

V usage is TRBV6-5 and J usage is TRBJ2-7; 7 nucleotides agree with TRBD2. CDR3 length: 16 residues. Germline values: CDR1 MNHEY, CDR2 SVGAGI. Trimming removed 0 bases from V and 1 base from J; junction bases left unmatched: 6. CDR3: CASSYSSSGSSYEQYF. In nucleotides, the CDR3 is TGTGCCAGCAGTTACTCGAGTAGCGGGTCATCCTACGAGCAGTACTTC.

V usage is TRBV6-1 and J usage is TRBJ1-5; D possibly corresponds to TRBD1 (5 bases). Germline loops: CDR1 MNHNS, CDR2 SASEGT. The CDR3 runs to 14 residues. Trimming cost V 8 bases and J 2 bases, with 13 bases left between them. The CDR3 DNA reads TGTGCCAGCCTACGCGGGGCAGGCAATCAGCCCCAGCATTTT. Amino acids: CASLRGAGNQPQHF.

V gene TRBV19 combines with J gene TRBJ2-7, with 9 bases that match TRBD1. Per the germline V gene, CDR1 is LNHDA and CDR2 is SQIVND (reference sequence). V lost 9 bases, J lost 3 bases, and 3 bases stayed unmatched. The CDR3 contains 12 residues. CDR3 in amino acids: CASRDRDYEQYF. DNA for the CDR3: TGTGCCAGCCGGGACAGGGACTACGAGCAGTACTTC.

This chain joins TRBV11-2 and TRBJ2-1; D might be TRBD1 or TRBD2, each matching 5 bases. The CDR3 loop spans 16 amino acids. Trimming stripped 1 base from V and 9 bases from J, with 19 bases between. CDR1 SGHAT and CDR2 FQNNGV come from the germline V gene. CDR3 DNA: TGTGCCAGCAGCTTAGTGCTTGGGCCGGGGCGAAGTGAGCAGTTCTTC. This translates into CASSLVLGPGRSEQFF.

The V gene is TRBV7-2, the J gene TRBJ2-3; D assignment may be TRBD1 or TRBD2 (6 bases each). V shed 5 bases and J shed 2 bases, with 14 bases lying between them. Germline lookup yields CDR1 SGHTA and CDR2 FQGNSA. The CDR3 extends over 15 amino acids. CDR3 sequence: CASSKGGTNTDTQYF. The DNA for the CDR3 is TGTGCCAGCAGCAAAGGGGGGACGAACACAGATACGCAGTATTTT.

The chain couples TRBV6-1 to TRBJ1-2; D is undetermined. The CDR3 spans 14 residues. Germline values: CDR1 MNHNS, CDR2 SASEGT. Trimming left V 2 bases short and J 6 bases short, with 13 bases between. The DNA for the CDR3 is TGTGCCAGCAGTGAAATCCCCTCTCCCCATGGCTACACCTTC. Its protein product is CASSEIPSPHGYTF.

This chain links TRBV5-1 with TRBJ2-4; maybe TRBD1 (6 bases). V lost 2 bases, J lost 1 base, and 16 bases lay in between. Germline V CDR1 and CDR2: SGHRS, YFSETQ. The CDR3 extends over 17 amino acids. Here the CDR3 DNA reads TGCGCCAGCAGCTTTACTGGACAGACATTGGCCAAAAACATTCAGTACTTC. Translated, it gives CASSFTGQTLAKNIQYF. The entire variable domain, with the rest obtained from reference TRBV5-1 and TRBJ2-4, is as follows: KAGVTQTPRYLIKTRGQQVTLSCSPISGHRSVSWYQQTPGQGLQFLFEYFSETQRNKGNFPGRFSGRQFSNSRSEMNVSTLELGDSALYLCASSFTGQTLAKNIQYFGAGTRLSVL.

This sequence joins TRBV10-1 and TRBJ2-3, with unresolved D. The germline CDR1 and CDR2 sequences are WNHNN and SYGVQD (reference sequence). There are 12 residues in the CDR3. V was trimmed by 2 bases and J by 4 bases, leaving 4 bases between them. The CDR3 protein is CASSETADTQYF. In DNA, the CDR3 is TGCGCCAGCAGTGAGACGGCAGATACGCAGTATTTT.

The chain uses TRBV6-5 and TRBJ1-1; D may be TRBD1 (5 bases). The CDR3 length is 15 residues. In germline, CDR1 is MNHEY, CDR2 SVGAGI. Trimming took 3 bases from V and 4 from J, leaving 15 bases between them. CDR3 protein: CASSYHQGRGTEAFF. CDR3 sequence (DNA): TGTGCCAGCAGTTATCATCAGGGTAGGGGCACTGAAGCTTTCTTT.

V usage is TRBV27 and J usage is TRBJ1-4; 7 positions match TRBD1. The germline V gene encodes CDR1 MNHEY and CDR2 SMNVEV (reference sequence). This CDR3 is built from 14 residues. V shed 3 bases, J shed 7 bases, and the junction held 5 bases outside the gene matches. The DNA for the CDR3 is TGTGCCAGCAGTTTTGAGGGGGCAGGTGAAAAACTGTTTTTT. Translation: CASSFEGAGEKLFF.

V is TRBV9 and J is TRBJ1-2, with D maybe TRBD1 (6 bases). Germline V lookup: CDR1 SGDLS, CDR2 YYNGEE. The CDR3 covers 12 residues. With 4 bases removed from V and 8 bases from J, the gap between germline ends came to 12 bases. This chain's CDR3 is CASSPNRVGYTF. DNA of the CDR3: TGTGCCAGCAGCCCGAACAGGGTCGGCTACACCTTC.

For the CDR3, the DNA is TGTGCCAGCAGCGTAGAACTAGTCACAGATACGCAGTATTTT. Its translation is CASSVELVTDTQYF. J is TRBJ2-3 and V is TRBV9; possibly TRBD2 for D (5 bases). Germline lookup yields CDR1 SGDLS and CDR2 YYNGEE. This CDR3 contains 14 residues. V dropped 0 bases and J dropped 2 bases, with 7 bases sitting between them.

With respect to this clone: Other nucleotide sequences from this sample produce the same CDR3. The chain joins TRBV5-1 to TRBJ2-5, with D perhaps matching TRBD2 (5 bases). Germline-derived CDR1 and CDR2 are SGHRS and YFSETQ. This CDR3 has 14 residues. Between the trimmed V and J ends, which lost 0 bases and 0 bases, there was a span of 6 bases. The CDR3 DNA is TGCGCCAGCAGCTTGGCGGGGAACCAAGAGACCCAGTACTTC. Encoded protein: CASSLAGNQETQYF.

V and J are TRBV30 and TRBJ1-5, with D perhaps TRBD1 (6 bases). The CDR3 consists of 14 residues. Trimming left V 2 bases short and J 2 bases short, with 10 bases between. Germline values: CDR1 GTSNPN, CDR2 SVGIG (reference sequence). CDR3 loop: CAWSRDRRNQPQHF. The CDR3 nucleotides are TGTGCCTGGAGTCGCGACAGGCGCAATCAGCCCCAGCATTTT.

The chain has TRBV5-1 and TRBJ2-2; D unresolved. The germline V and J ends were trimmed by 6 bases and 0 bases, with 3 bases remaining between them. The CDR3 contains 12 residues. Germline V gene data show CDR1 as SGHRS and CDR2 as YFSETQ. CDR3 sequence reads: CASTANTGELFF. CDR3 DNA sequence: TGCGCCAGCACAGCGAACACCGGGGAGCTGTTTTTT.

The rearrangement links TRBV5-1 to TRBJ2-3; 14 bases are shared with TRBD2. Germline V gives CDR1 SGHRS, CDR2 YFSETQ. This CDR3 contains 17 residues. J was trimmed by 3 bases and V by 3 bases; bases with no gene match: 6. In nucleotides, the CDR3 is TGCGCCAGCAGCTGGGGACTAGCGGGAGAGGGGACAGATACGCAGTATTTT. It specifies CASSWGLAGEGTDTQYF.

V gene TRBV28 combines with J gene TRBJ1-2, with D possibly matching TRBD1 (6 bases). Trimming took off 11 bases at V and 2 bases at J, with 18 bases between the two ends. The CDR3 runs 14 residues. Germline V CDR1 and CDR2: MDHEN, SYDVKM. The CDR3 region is CASCWGLGNYGYTF. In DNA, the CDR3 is TGTGCCTCTTGTTGGGGGCTGGGGAACTATGGCTACACCTTC.

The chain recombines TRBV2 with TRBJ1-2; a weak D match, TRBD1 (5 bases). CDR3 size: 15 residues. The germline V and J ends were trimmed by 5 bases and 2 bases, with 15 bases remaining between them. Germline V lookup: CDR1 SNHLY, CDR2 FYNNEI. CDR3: CASSQLRDVNYGYTF. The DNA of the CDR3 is TGTGCCAGCAGTCAGCTCCGGGACGTAAACTATGGCTACACCTTC.

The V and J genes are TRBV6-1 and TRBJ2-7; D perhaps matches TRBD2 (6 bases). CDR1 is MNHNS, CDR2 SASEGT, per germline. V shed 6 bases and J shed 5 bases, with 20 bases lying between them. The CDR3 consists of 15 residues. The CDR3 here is CASRPGGGNVHEQYF. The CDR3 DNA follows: TGTGCCAGCAGGCCCGGCGGAGGGAATGTCCACGAGCAGTACTTC.